This passage covers 26 T cell receptor beta chains from one sample sequenced in a study of blood T cells in healthy people across ages. A second PCR of 7 to 11 cycles used a sample-barcoded 5' primer and a J-beta primer mix. TCRdb analysed the 5' RACE reads with MiXCR anew, one entry per CDR3 protein. The sample has about 680,000 distinct CDR3 sequences; approximately 50% are singletons. Source material: blood. These TCRs come from a woman aged 55-69 years in good health.

The CDR3 nucleotides read TGTGCCAGCAGTCAAGCACGACAGGGGAGAAAAGGCTACACCTTC. Translated, it gives CASSQARQGRKGYTF. V usage is TRBV28 and J usage is TRBJ1-2; 8 nucleotides align to TRBD1. In germline, CDR1 is MDHEN, CDR2 SYDVKM. The CDR3 has 15 residues. After removal of 5 bases from V and 8 bases from J, the junction contained 13 bases not matched to a gene.

The rearrangement uses TRBV7-2 and TRBJ2-3; no firm D call. Germline lookup yields CDR1 SGHTA and CDR2 FQGNSA. Trimming pared 1 base from V and 2 bases from J, leaving 7 bases between. The CDR3 totals 14 residues. The CDR3 spells CASSLGLHTDTQYF. DNA for the CDR3: TGTGCCAGCAGCTTAGGATTGCACACAGATACGCAGTATTTT. Full variable domain (rest looked up from reference TRBV7-2 and TRBJ2-3): GAGVSQSPSNKVTEKGKDVELRCDPISGHTALYWYRQSLGQGLEFLIYFQGNSAPDKSGLPSDRFSAERTGGSVSTLTIQRTQQEDSAVYLCASSLGLHTDTQYFGPGTRLTVL.

The chain carries TRBV10-3 and TRBJ2-5, with a tentative D call TRBD1 (6 bases). The CDR3 is 16 amino acids. Germline values: CDR1 ENHRY, CDR2 SYGVKD. V was trimmed by 6 bases and J by 5 bases, leaving 22 bases between them. For the CDR3, the DNA is TGTGCCATCAGCCAGACAGGCCTCCAGGTCTCGGAGACCCAGTACTTC. The encoded protein is CAISQTGLQVSETQYF.

This clonotype was counted once. A junction end diverges from the germline sequence, so it may reflect a read error. The gene calls are TRBV11-2 and TRBJ2-1; D gene unclear. The CDR3 runs to 14 residues. CDR1 and CDR2 from the germline V gene are SGHAT and FQNNGV. In nucleotides, the CDR3 is TGTGCCAGCAGCTTAGATCTGTTGATCAATGAGCGGTTCTTC. Its protein product is CASSLDLLINERFF. The variable domain in full, completed from reference TRBV11-2 and TRBJ2-1, reads EAGVAQSPRYKIIEKRQSVAFWCNPISGHATLYWYQQILGQGPKLLIQFQNNGVVDDSQLPKDRFSAERLKGVDSTLKIQPAKLEDSAVYLCASSLDLLINERFFGPGTRLTVL.

This rearrangement joins TRBV6-2 or TRBV6-3 to TRBJ2-4; D might be TRBD2 (5 bases). V gave up 5 bases and J gave up 0 bases, with 11 bases separating them. From germline, CDR1 is MNHEY and CDR2 SVGEGT. The CDR3 consists of 15 residues. CDR3 sequence reads: CASSPGLLAKNIQYF. Here the CDR3 DNA reads TGTGCCAGCAGTCCTGGACTGCTAGCCAAAAACATTCAGTACTTC.

DNA of the CDR3: TGCGCCAGCTCGGAAGGCGCTAGCACAGATACGCAGTATTTT. Residues: CASSEGASTDTQYF. This chain connects TRBV4-3 to TRBJ2-3; D uncertain. The V gene lost 8 bases and the J gene lost 0 bases, with 12 bases spanning the gap. The CDR3 has 14 residues. CDR1 and CDR2 (germline): LGHNA, YSLEER.

The genes are TRBV20-1 and TRBJ2-1; 9 bases align to TRBD2. CDR3 length equals 15 residues. Germline values: CDR1 DFQATT, CDR2 SNEGSKA (reference sequence). V trimming: 2 bases; J trimming: 8 bases; junction bases outside the gene matches: 10. CDR3: CSARRPSGEGDEQFF. CDR3 nucleotides: TGCAGTGCTAGACGTCCTAGCGGGGAGGGGGATGAGCAGTTCTTC.

The rearrangement uses TRBV6-5 and TRBJ2-7; 7 nucleotides line up with TRBD2. V was clipped by 5 bases and J by 0 bases; unmatched bases: 4. Germline values: CDR1 MNHEY, CDR2 SVGAGI. The CDR3 contains 14 residues. This chain's CDR3 is CASSTRGVSYEQYF. The DNA for the CDR3 is TGTGCCAGCAGTACCCGGGGGGTCTCCTACGAGCAGTACTTC.

The chain has TRBV20-1 and TRBJ2-7, with a possible D match to TRBD1 (5 bases). CDR3 length: 14 residues. V lost 2 bases and J lost 2, with 13 bases in between. CDR1 and CDR2 (germline): DFQATT, SNEGSKA (reference sequence). For the CDR3, the DNA is TGCAGTGCTAGATCCAGGGCGGTAACCTACGAGCAGTACTTC. Its translation is CSARSRAVTYEQYF.

There are many counts of this clonotype. The CDR3 DNA sequence: TGTGCCACCGGGACAGATTTAAATACGCAGTATTTT. Translated, it gives CATGTDLNTQYF. This chain connects TRBV24-1 to TRBJ2-3; the match to TRBD1 covers 7 bases. Germline assignment: CDR1 KGHDR and CDR2 SFDVKD. This CDR3 spans 12 amino acids. The V segment lost 9 bases and the J segment 7 bases; nucleotides outside the gene matches: 6.

The chain recombines TRBV7-6 with TRBJ2-7; 10 bases align to TRBD2. The CDR3 extends over 15 amino acids. The ends lost 5 bases at V and 7 bases at J; junction bases unmatched: 11. Germline loops: CDR1 SGHVS, CDR2 FNYEAQ. Here the CDR3 DNA reads TGTGCCAGCAGCGCACTAGCGGGAAGTACAGCGGAGCAGTACTTC. Its translation: CASSALAGSTAEQYF.

This clonotype was seen once. The CDR3 DNA sequence: TGTGCCAGCAGTTTATTCCTCGGGAGTAATGAGCAGTTCTTC. Its protein product is CASSLFLGSNEQFF. This chain links TRBV12-3 or TRBV12-4 with TRBJ2-1, with D tentatively TRBD2 (6 bases). CDR3 size: 14 residues. V was cut by 2 bases and J by 7 bases, with 12 bases left in between.

This clonotype was found a few times. V and J are TRBV10-3 and TRBJ1-2, with no clear D. Germline CDR1 reads ENHRY; CDR2 reads SYGVKD. The CDR3 loop spans 18 amino acids. V lost 4 bases, J lost 0 bases, and 21 bases lay in between. CDR3 nucleotides: TGTGCCATCAGTGCGAGCCGGGCAGGAACTTCAGCTAACTATGGCTACACCTTC. It yields the protein CAISASRAGTSANYGYTF.

This clonotype occurred a few times. V usage is TRBV28 and J usage is TRBJ2-3, with a possible D match to TRBD1 (6 bases). V lost 1 base, J lost 2 bases, and 13 bases lay in between. Germline V gives CDR1 MDHEN, CDR2 SYDVKM. This CDR3 is built from 16 residues. CDR3 in DNA: TGTGCCAGCAGTTTATACATAGGGGGATACACAGATACGCAGTATTTT. This sequence encodes CASSLYIGGYTDTQYF. Together with reference TRBV28 and TRBJ2-3, the CDR3 gives the full variable domain: DVKVTQSSRYLVKRTGEKVFLECVQDMDHENMFWYRQDPGLGLRLIYFSYDVKMKEKGDIPEGYSVSREKKERFSLILESASTNQTSMYLCASSLYIGGYTDTQYFGPGTRLTVL.

The J gene is TRBJ2-3, the V gene TRBV5-1; D is possibly TRBD2 (5 bases). Germline V gives CDR1 SGHRS, CDR2 YFSETQ. There are 18 residues in the CDR3. V dropped 1 base and J dropped 0 bases, with 18 bases sitting between them. The CDR3 coding sequence is TGCGCCAGCAGCTTGTTCCTCCCGGGCGGGCGAAGCACAGATACGCAGTATTTT. This encodes CASSLFLPGGRSTDTQYF.

This clonotype was seen more than once but under ten times. The chain recombines TRBV28 with TRBJ2-1; no definite D call. V dropped 6 bases and J dropped 6 bases, with 9 bases sitting between them. The CDR3 extends over 12 amino acids. Germline CDR1 MDHEN, CDR2 SYDVKM. CDR3 loop: CASSLLINEQFF. CDR3 coding DNA: TGTGCCAGCAGCCTCCTAATCAATGAGCAGTTCTTC.

This clonotype was seen more than once but under ten times. This sequence joins TRBV20-1 and TRBJ1-2; perhaps TRBD1 as D (6 bases). Germline V gene lookup returns CDR1 DFQATT and CDR2 SNEGSKA (reference sequence). V lost 8 bases and J 8 bases, leaving 21 bases between the germline ends. The CDR3 sequence is 13 residues long. The CDR3, as DNA: TGCAGTTACGAGACAGGCGCTTTGGAGGGCTACACCTTC. Its translation: CSYETGALEGYTF.

The chain links TRBV27 to TRBJ2-1, with a possible D match to TRBD1 (5 bases). Per the germline V gene, CDR1 is MNHEY and CDR2 is SMNVEV (reference sequence). The CDR3 has 16 amino acids. V dropped 3 bases and J dropped 5 bases, with 17 bases sitting between them. CDR3 region: CASSFVWGTSDNEQFF. The CDR3 DNA follows: TGTGCCAGCAGTTTCGTTTGGGGCACCTCTGACAATGAGCAGTTCTTC.

With respect to this clonotype: Compared with germline, one end of the junction differs, possibly owing to a read error. The chain uses TRBV5-1 and TRBJ1-1; no definite D call. This CDR3 has 14 amino acids. Germline V gives CDR1 SGHRS, CDR2 YFSETQ. CDR3 protein: CASSLVPGNAEAFF. The CDR3 DNA reads TGCGCCAGCAGCTTGGTACCCGGGAACGCTGAAGCTTTCTTT.

This clonotype has only a few counts. The CDR3 DNA follows: TGCAGTGCTTCCCGGGACGGAGCCTACGAGCAGTACTTC. It specifies CSASRDGAYEQYF. The chain is built from TRBV20-1 and TRBJ2-7; D is tentatively TRBD1 or TRBD2 (5 bases each). The CDR3 consists of 13 residues. V lost 5 bases and J 2 bases, leaving 13 bases between the germline ends. CDR1 is DFQATT and CDR2 is SNEGSKA in the germline V gene (reference sequence).

This chain joins TRBV5-1 and TRBJ2-7; possibly TRBD1 for D (6 bases). V was cut by 4 bases and J by 3 bases, with 11 bases left in between. This CDR3 spans 13 amino acids. Germline assignment: CDR1 SGHRS and CDR2 YFSETQ. CDR3 loop: CASSQGQDYEQYF. In DNA form, the CDR3 reads TGCGCCAGCAGCCAGGGACAAGACTACGAGCAGTACTTC.

This chain uses TRBV3-1 with TRBJ2-1; 7 bases fit TRBD2. The DNA end favors TRBJ2-7, so the J call may be wrong. The CDR3 extends over 15 amino acids. CDR1 and CDR2 from the germline V gene are LGHDT and YNNKEL (reference sequence). CDR3 bases: TGTGCCAGCAGTCGGATGCGGGGGAACTACAATGAGCAGTACTTC. Protein: CASSRMRGNYNEQYF.

This clonotype was found once. A read error may produce the germline difference seen at one junction end. This chain connects TRBV12-3 or TRBV12-4 to TRBJ2-3; either TRBD1 or TRBD2 may fit D (5 bases each). This CDR3 is built from 14 residues. The CDR3 DNA follows: TGTGTCAGCAGTCCGAATGGGGGAGCAGATACGCAGTATTTT. Its translation: CVSSPNGGADTQYF.

The chain uses TRBV4-2 and TRBJ2-6; 8 nucleotides align to TRBD2. The CDR3 runs 17 residues. The germline V gene encodes CDR1 LGHNA and CDR2 YNFKEQ. The V gene end was trimmed by 0 bases and the J gene end by 5 bases; junction bases not matched to a gene: 6. The CDR3 DNA is TGTGCCAGCAGCCAAGACTGGAGCGGGAGCAGGGCCAACGTCCTGACTTTC. Protein product: CASSQDWSGSRANVLTF.

This chain links TRBV24-1 with TRBJ1-2, with D perhaps matching TRBD1 (6 bases). V was clipped by 2 bases and J by 3 bases, with 24 bases between them. CDR1 and CDR2 (germline): KGHDR, SFDVKD. This CDR3 contains 19 residues. The CDR3, as DNA: TGTGCCACCAGTGATTCTTCAGGTGTAGGGGGTATCGCGGACTATGGCTACACCTTC. Amino acids: CATSDSSGVGGIADYGYTF.

This clonotype was detected only a few times. J is TRBJ2-7 and V is TRBV27; TRBD2 aligns across 10 bases. Germline V gives CDR1 MNHEY, CDR2 SMNVEV (reference sequence). The CDR3 is made up of 17 amino acids. Unmatched junction bases numbered 17, after V lost 5 bases and J lost 7 bases. The CDR3 sequence: CASSPSQRGGSFGEQYF. CDR3 DNA sequence: TGTGCCAGCAGTCCATCCCAGCGGGGGGGATCGTTCGGGGAGCAGTACTTC.